These 29 T cell receptor beta chains were sequenced from one sample in a study of blood T cell repertoires in COVID-19. The table came from immunoSEQ multiplex PCR; TCRdb's copy has only in-frame clones and leaves some out. This table holds 150,000 to 200,000 clones, around 90% found once. The sequencing input was peripheral blood. These receptors all come from a woman of 80 years or more with COVID-19, enrolled during active disease.

The J gene is TRBJ2-7, the V gene TRBV19; D might be TRBD2 (5 bases). CDR1 is LNHDA, CDR2 SQIVND, per germline (reference sequence). This CDR3 comprises 19 residues. With 4 bases removed from V and 3 bases from J, the gap between germline ends came to 28 bases. The CDR3 is CASSKRLVTVGSTSYEQYF. CDR3 DNA: TGTGCCAGTAGTAAGCGGCTTGTAACGGTAGGTAGTACAAGCTACGAGCAGTACTTC.

This clone was seen only once. V and J are TRBV9 and TRBJ2-5; no clear D gene. Trimming took 0 bases from V and 3 from J, leaving 9 bases between them. The length of the CDR3 is 14 residues. The V gene's germline CDR1 is SGDLS and CDR2 YYNGEE. In DNA form, the CDR3 reads TGTGCCAGCAGCGTAGGTGTCAGGAAAGAGACCCAGTACTTC. Its protein is CASSVGVRKETQYF.

This sequence joins TRBV11-3 and TRBJ2-2; 9 bases agree with TRBD1. CDR1 and CDR2 (germline): SGHNT, YENEEA. This CDR3 has 15 residues. V was pared by 5 bases and J by 3 bases, with 4 bases of the junction left unmatched. The CDR3 sequence: CASSADRGDTGELFF. The CDR3 nucleotides are TGTGCCAGCAGCGCGGACAGGGGAGACACCGGGGAGCTGTTTTTT.

V usage is TRBV11-1 and J usage is TRBJ1-4, with D possibly matching TRBD1 (6 bases). The CDR3 contains 15 residues. Germline V gene data show CDR1 as SGHAT and CDR2 as FQDESV (reference sequence). V was pared by 5 bases and J by 7 bases, with 17 bases between. In nucleotides, the CDR3 is TGTGCCAGCAGCGAAGTGGTCCAGGGGTCTGAAAAACTGTTTTTT. Its protein product is CASSEVVQGSEKLFF.

The V gene is TRBV5-1, the J gene TRBJ2-7; TRBD1 agrees at 7 bases. The CDR3 spans 15 residues. The junction had 8 bases not matched to a gene; V was cut back by 0 bases and J by 5 bases. Germline loops: CDR1 SGHRS, CDR2 YFSETQ. For the CDR3, the DNA is TGCGCCAGCAGCTTGGCCCGACAGGGTGGCCACGAGCAGTACTTC. Amino acids: CASSLARQGGHEQYF.

This sequence joins TRBV9 and TRBJ2-1, with 10 bases fitting TRBD2. The CDR3 runs to 15 residues. Germline CDR1 reads SGDLS; CDR2 reads YYNGEE. Germline trimming cut 3 bases from V and 5 bases from J; bases unmatched to any gene: 5. This CDR3 is CASSDGLADNNEQFF. DNA of the CDR3: TGTGCCAGCAGCGACGGACTAGCGGATAACAATGAGCAGTTCTTC.

The chain links TRBV4-3 to TRBJ1-2, with TRBD1 matching 10 bases. Trimming cost V 0 bases and J 7 bases; bases outside gene matches: 8. CDR1 is LGHNA and CDR2 is YSLEER in the germline V gene. The CDR3 consists of 16 residues. CDR3 sequence: CASSQEPGQGFGGYTF. As DNA, the CDR3 is TGCGCCAGCAGCCAAGAACCGGGACAGGGGTTCGGTGGCTACACCTTC.

The V and J genes are TRBV2 and TRBJ2-1; no clear D. Trimming shortened V by 7 bases and J by 5 bases, and 12 bases separated the two germline ends. Germline V gives CDR1 SNHLY, CDR2 FYNNEI. The CDR3 runs 13 residues. In DNA form, the CDR3 reads TGTGCCAGCAACCTCGGTCAGGACAATGAGCAGTTCTTC. Amino acid sequence: CASNLGQDNEQFF.

A few counts support this clone. CDR3 in amino acids: CASSSSGTGDDGYTF. The CDR3, as DNA: TGTGCCAGTAGTTCATCCGGGACAGGGGACGATGGCTACACCTTC. This rearrangement joins TRBV19 to TRBJ1-2, with TRBD1 matching 10 bases. Germline CDR1 reads LNHDA; CDR2 reads SQIVND (reference sequence). The CDR3 runs to 15 residues. V dropped 5 bases and J dropped 6; count of bases not matched to a gene: 9.

The V and J genes are TRBV4-1 and TRBJ2-2; 8 bases fit TRBD1. Germline values: CDR1 MGHRA, CDR2 YSYEKL. V was clipped by 3 bases and J by 4 bases; unmatched bases: 7. The CDR3 loop spans 16 amino acids. This CDR3 is CASSHDRGAGTGELFF. CDR3 DNA: TGCGCCAGCAGCCACGACAGGGGCGCGGGCACCGGGGAGCTGTTTTTT.

The chain combines TRBV6-2 or TRBV6-3 with TRBJ2-7, with 9 bases matching TRBD1. J was trimmed by 3 bases and V by 4 bases; bases with no gene match: 7. The germline CDR1 and CDR2 sequences are MNHEY and SVGEGT. CDR3 length: 15 amino acids. The DNA for the CDR3 is TGTGCCAGCAGTTCGACGGGGACAGGGATCTACGAGCAGTACTTC. Translation: CASSSTGTGIYEQYF.

This chain connects TRBV19 to TRBJ1-5; D is ambiguous. The CDR3 consists of 11 residues. V shed 2 bases and J shed 9 bases, with 5 bases lying between them. From germline, CDR1 is LNHDA and CDR2 SQIVND (reference sequence). The CDR3 DNA reads as TGTGCCAGTAGTATACGAGGGCCCCAGCATTTT. As protein: CASSIRGPQHF.

The chain carries TRBV18 and TRBJ2-5; D is perhaps TRBD1 (5 bases). The CDR3 has 16 residues. V lost 3 bases and J lost 2, with 16 bases in between. CDR1 and CDR2 from the germline V gene are KGHSH and LQKENI. CDR3 sequence reads: CASSPFWGRRQETQYF. The DNA of the CDR3 is TGTGCCAGCTCACCGTTTTGGGGCCGCAGACAAGAGACCCAGTACTTC. The variable domain in full, with the rest retrieved from reference TRBV18 and TRBJ2-5, is NAGVMQNPRHLVRRRGQEARLRCSPMKGHSHVYWYRQLPEEGLKFMVYLQKENIIDESGMPKERFSAEFPKEGPSILRIQQVVRGDSAAYFCASSPFWGRRQETQYFGPGTRLLVL.

The genes are TRBV6-2 or TRBV6-3 and TRBJ2-6; D unclear. From germline, CDR1 is MNHEY and CDR2 SVGEGT. Trimming took 7 bases from V and 2 from J, leaving 12 bases between them. This CDR3 is built from 15 residues. CDR3 nucleotides: TGTGCCAGCAACCCACACGCCACTGGGGCCAACGTCCTGACTTTC. It translates to CASNPHATGANVLTF.

The V gene is TRBV29-1, the J gene TRBJ1-4; 7 bases are shared with TRBD1. Trimming cost V 4 bases and J 5 bases; bases outside gene matches: 7. From germline, CDR1 is SQVTM and CDR2 ANQGSEA. This CDR3 contains 14 residues. CDR3 amino acids: CSVASGTANEKLFF. In DNA form, the CDR3 reads TGCAGCGTTGCCTCCGGGACAGCGAATGAAAAACTGTTTTTT.

This chain links TRBV6-6 with TRBJ2-7, with a possible D match to TRBD2 (6 bases). V was trimmed by 6 bases and J by 7 bases, leaving 13 bases between them. Germline CDR1 reads MNHNY; CDR2 reads SVGAGI (reference sequence). The CDR3 is 12 residues long. For the CDR3, the DNA is TGTGCCAGCAGGCCTCCGGGAGTTGAGCAGTACTTC. Translated: CASRPPGVEQYF.

CDR3 DNA: TGCGCCAGCAGCCTCGGGACTACTTCAATCTCCTACAATGAGCAGTTCTTC. Amino acid sequence: CASSLGTTSISYNEQFF. The J gene is TRBJ2-1, the V gene TRBV5-1; 7 nucleotides align to TRBD2. Germline CDR1 reads SGHRS; CDR2 reads YFSETQ. With V trimmed by 4 bases and J by 0 bases, 10 bases remained unmatched. This CDR3 has 17 amino acids.

V gene TRBV9 combines with J gene TRBJ1-2; the D is unclear. V was clipped by 0 bases and J by 6 bases, with 6 bases between them. The CDR3 length is 12 residues. Germline CDR1 and CDR2: SGDLS and YYNGEE. Written as DNA, the CDR3 is TGTGCCAGCAGCGTAGACGGTCATGGCTACACCTTC. The encoded protein is CASSVDGHGYTF.

The V and J genes are TRBV2 and TRBJ2-3, with 14 nucleotides matching TRBD2. The CDR3 extends over 13 amino acids. From germline, CDR1 is SNHLY and CDR2 FYNNEI. V gave up 9 bases and J gave up 10 bases; unmatched junction bases: 6. The CDR3 region has the DNA TGTGCCAGACCCGGGACTAGCGGGAGTGCGCAGTATTTT. Translation gives CARPGTSGSAQYF.

The chain recombines TRBV19 with TRBJ1-2; 7 bases agree with TRBD1. The CDR3 loop spans 14 amino acids. After removal of 1 base from V and 8 bases from J, the junction contained 7 bases not matched to a gene. Germline CDR1 LNHDA, CDR2 SQIVND (reference sequence). CDR3 DNA: TGTGCCAGTAGTATAGCGACGACAGGGATGGGCTACACCTTC. It codes for CASSIATTGMGYTF.

This chain uses TRBV7-2 with TRBJ2-1; TRBD2 matches at 12 bases. The germline CDR1 and CDR2 sequences are SGHTA and FQGNSA. V gave up 5 bases and J gave up 4 bases; unmatched junction bases: 3. The CDR3 is 15 residues long. This CDR3 is CASSRGLAGYNEQFF. In nucleotides, the CDR3 is TGTGCCAGCAGCCGCGGACTAGCGGGATACAATGAGCAGTTCTTC. Full variable domain (rest looked up from reference TRBV7-2 and TRBJ2-1): GAGVSQSPSNKVTEKGKDVELRCDPISGHTALYWYRQSLGQGLEFLIYFQGNSAPDKSGLPSDRFSAERTGGSVSTLTIQRTQQEDSAVYLCASSRGLAGYNEQFFGPGTRLTVL.

The J gene is TRBJ1-1, the V gene TRBV7-2, with 11 bases that match TRBD1. V gave up 4 bases and J gave up 5 bases; unmatched junction bases: 3. The germline gives CDR1 SGHTA, CDR2 FQGNSA. The CDR3 sequence is 14 residues long. The CDR3: CASSWGQGETEAFF. The CDR3 coding sequence is TGTGCCAGCAGCTGGGGACAGGGGGAAACTGAAGCTTTCTTT.

The chain couples TRBV7-9 to TRBJ2-1, with 13 bases identical to TRBD2. In germline, CDR1 is SEHNR, CDR2 FQNEAQ (reference sequence). The CDR3 contains 19 residues. Germline trimming cut 1 base from V and 0 bases from J; bases unmatched to any gene: 6. The DNA for the CDR3 is TGTGCCAGCAGCTTAGAGACTAGCGGGAGGCCGAGCTCCTACAATGAGCAGTTCTTC. Translated: CASSLETSGRPSSYNEQFF.

V is TRBV20-1 and J is TRBJ2-7; 9 bases line up with TRBD1. V was clipped by 3 bases and J by 0 bases; unmatched bases: 3. This CDR3 has 14 residues. Germline V gene sequence: CDR1 DFQATT, CDR2 SNEGSKA (reference sequence). The CDR3 region is CSASGDRASYEQYF. The DNA of the CDR3 is TGCAGTGCTAGTGGGGACAGGGCCTCCTACGAGCAGTACTTC.

This chain joins TRBV29-1 and TRBJ1-5; D is possibly TRBD1 (5 bases). Trimming stripped 7 bases from V and 0 bases from J, with 10 bases between. This CDR3 region has 13 residues. Germline CDR1 is SQVTM and CDR2 is ANQGSEA. The CDR3 DNA reads as TGCAGCGCTGCGACAGCTAGCAATCAGCCCCAGCATTTT. Translating it yields CSAATASNQPQHF.

The chain uses TRBV27 and TRBJ2-6, with D uncertain. This CDR3 comprises 16 residues. V lost 3 bases, J lost 0 bases, and 9 bases lay in between. The germline CDR1 and CDR2 sequences are MNHEY and SMNVEV (reference sequence). CDR3 protein: CASSLSPLSGANVLTF. The DNA of the CDR3 is TGTGCCAGCAGTTTGAGCCCCCTCTCTGGGGCCAACGTCCTGACTTTC.

The rearrangement joins TRBV24-1 to TRBJ2-1; 10 bases are shared with TRBD1. Germline CDR1 is KGHDR and CDR2 is SFDVKD. Losses at the gene ends were 0 bases for V and 4 bases for J; bases not matched to a gene: 5. The CDR3 length is 17 residues. The CDR3 spells CATSDLVGTGAYNEQFF. CDR3 nucleotides: TGTGCCACCAGTGATTTGGTTGGGACAGGGGCTTACAATGAGCAGTTCTTC.

This clone was observed many times. The V call is TRBV14, the J call TRBJ2-7; 13 nucleotides line up with TRBD2. CDR3 length: 16 amino acids. From germline, CDR1 is SGHDN and CDR2 FVKESK. V gave up 4 bases and J gave up 3 bases; unmatched junction bases: 6. The CDR3 region has the DNA TGTGCCAGCAGCCCTCCGGGACTAGCGGGATACTACGAGCAGTACTTC. This gives the protein CASSPPGLAGYYEQYF. Filled out from reference TRBV14 and TRBJ2-7, the complete variable domain reads EAGVTQFPSHSVIEKGQTVTLRCDPISGHDNLYWYRRVMGKEIKFLLHFVKESKQDESGMPNNRFLAERTGGTYSTLKVQPAELEDSGVYFCASSPPGLAGYYEQYFGPGTRLTVT.

The chain is built from TRBV7-2 and TRBJ1-3, with D unclear. V was shortened by 6 bases and J by 5 bases, with 17 bases between the two germline ends. This CDR3 contains 15 residues. In germline, CDR1 is SGHTA, CDR2 FQGNSA. CDR3 sequence: CASRPREGSRNTIYF. CDR3 in DNA: TGTGCCAGCAGGCCCCGTGAGGGCTCAAGAAACACCATATATTTT. The variable domain in full, with the rest retrieved from reference TRBV7-2 and TRBJ1-3, is GAGVSQSPSNKVTEKGKDVELRCDPISGHTALYWYRQSLGQGLEFLIYFQGNSAPDKSGLPSDRFSAERTGGSVSTLTIQRTQQEDSAVYLCASRPREGSRNTIYFGEGSWLTVV.